This record covers a single T cell receptor beta chain. RNA totalling about 0.5 to 1 ug underwent reverse transcription with random hexamers. In TCRdb, the immunoSEQ multiplex PCR reads were re-called with MiXCR into one record per CDR3 protein. The sample holds some 200,000 distinct CDR3 sequences, roughly 96% seen once. This entry belongs to a study of CD8 T cells in Susac syndrome. CDR1 MGHRA and CDR2 YSYEKL come from the germline V gene. V gave up 6 bases and J gave up 0 bases; unmatched junction bases: 14. The CDR3 covers 20 residues. This receptor was identified in a human donor with multiple sclerosis. The rearrangement uses TRBV4-1 and TRBJ2-3, with 14 bases fitting TRBD2. The sequenced sample consisted of CD4+ T cells from PBMCs. As DNA, the CDR3 is TGCGCCAGCAGTCGGGACCCGGGACTAGCGGGAGAAGGGAGCACAGATACGCAGTATTTT. It is translated as CASSRDPGLAGEGSTDTQYF.